What follows are 17 T cell receptor beta chains derived from one specimen sequenced in a study of T cells in localized non-small cell lung cancer. Sequencing used immunoSEQ multiplex PCR; TCRdb keeps in-frame clones, though not all of them. The sample consists of under 2,500 clones, roughly 26% of them appearing once. This sample comprised normal lung tissue next to the tumor, obtained before any cancer treatment. Source of these receptors: a female donor with stage II lung adenocarcinoma.

In its sample, this clone was seen a few times. The chain has TRBV11-3 and TRBJ2-5, with D perhaps TRBD2 (5 bases). The ends were cut back, 5 bases at V and 5 bases at J, with 24 bases in the middle. Germline assignment: CDR1 SGHNT and CDR2 YENEEA. This CDR3 region has 17 residues. The CDR3 bases are TGTGCCAGCAGCCCCCTCTGGTCAGGCGGAGGTGTGGAGACCCAGTACTTC. Translating gives CASSPLWSGGGVETQYF. Full variable domain (remainder filled in from reference TRBV11-3 and TRBJ2-5): EAGVVQSPRYKIIEKKQPVAFWCNPISGHNTLYWYLQNLGQGPELLIRYENEEAVDDSQLPKDRFSAERLKGVDSTLKIQPAELGDSAVYLCASSPLWSGGGVETQYFGPGTRLLVL.

This clone was picked up one time. The chain employs TRBV5-1 and TRBJ1-2; 7 bases are shared with TRBD1. The CDR3 extends over 15 amino acids. Germline assignment: CDR1 SGHRS and CDR2 YFSETQ. The V gene end was trimmed by 3 bases and the J gene end by 6 bases; junction bases not matched to a gene: 11. The CDR3 DNA is TGCGCCAGCAGCTCCCTCCCGACAGGGATTGATGGCTACACCTTC. Translating it yields CASSSLPTGIDGYTF.

This clone has more than one count but fewer than ten. The rearrangement uses TRBV6-8 and TRBJ1-2; 9 nucleotides match TRBD1. V lost 7 bases and J lost 5; bases outside the gene matches: 8. Germline CDR1 reads MNHGY; CDR2 reads SAAAGT. The CDR3 extends over 14 amino acids. In DNA form, the CDR3 reads TGTGCCAGCACAAAGACAGGGGGGGTGTATGGCTACACCTTC. Translated, it gives CASTKTGGVYGYTF.

This chain uses TRBV6-8 with TRBJ1-2, with D unclear. With 9 bases removed from V and 7 bases from J, the gap between germline ends came to 15 bases. CDR3 length: 12 residues. CDR1 is MNHGY, CDR2 SAAAGT, per germline. This CDR3 reads CASEGRGSGYTF. DNA for the CDR3: TGTGCCAGTGAGGGAAGAGGGAGTGGCTACACCTTC.

By sample share, this clone is medium-sized. The chain couples TRBV9 to TRBJ1-4; D is unresolved. Trimming stripped 3 bases from V and 5 bases from J, with 8 bases between. The germline CDR1 and CDR2 sequences are SGDLS and YYNGEE. This CDR3 spans 13 amino acids. The CDR3 DNA reads TGTGCCAGCAGCGGCCTGGCCAATGAAAAACTGTTTTTT. As protein: CASSGLANEKLFF.

This clone was picked up a small number of times. The genes are TRBV7-6 and TRBJ2-1; TRBD1 might be the D (5 bases). The germline V and J ends were trimmed by 5 bases and 4 bases, with 15 bases remaining between them. This CDR3 spans 15 amino acids. Looked up from germline, CDR1 is SGHVS and CDR2 is FNYEAQ. This CDR3 reads CASSQNPPGYNEQFF. DNA for the CDR3: TGTGCCAGCAGCCAGAACCCCCCAGGGTACAATGAGCAGTTCTTC.

The rearrangement links TRBV12-5 to TRBJ1-2; D perhaps matches TRBD1 (5 bases). This CDR3 has 14 amino acids. Germline CDR1 and CDR2: LGHNT and FRNRAP. This CDR3 reads CASGPDQDTYGYTF. The CDR3 DNA is TGTGCCAGCGGTCCTGACCAGGACACATATGGCTACACCTTC. Using reference TRBV12-5 and TRBJ1-2 for the parts outside the CDR3, the full variable domain is DARVTQTPRHKVTEMGQEVTMRCQPILGHNTVFWYRQTMMQGLELLAYFRNRAPLDDSGMPKDRFSAEMPDATLATLKIQPSEPRDSAVYFCASGPDQDTYGYTFGSGTRLTVV.

The chain combines TRBV18 with TRBJ1-3, with TRBD1 identical over 8 bases. The germline V gene has CDR1 KGHSH and CDR2 LQKENI. V trimming: 6 bases; J trimming: 0 bases; junction bases outside the gene matches: 7. The CDR3 is 16 residues long. The CDR3 loop is CASSIGQGASGNTIYF. The CDR3 nucleotides read TGTGCCAGCTCCATCGGACAGGGAGCCTCTGGAAACACCATATATTTT.

This clone turned up a few times. Its ends do not fully match the called genes, so a read error is possible. This chain links TRBV6-8 with TRBJ2-7; no clear D gene. Germline lookup yields CDR1 MNHGY and CDR2 SAAAGT. CDR3 length: 14 residues. The CDR3 nucleotides read TGTGCCATCAGTACGTATCCAGATGCCTACGAGCAGTACTTC. It yields the protein CAISTYPDAYEQYF.

By frequency in the sample, this clone is medium-sized. V usage is TRBV6-8 and J usage is TRBJ1-6, with D uncertain. The CDR3 is 13 amino acids. Trimming took 6 bases from V and 6 from J, leaving 9 bases between them. Germline lookup yields CDR1 MNHGY and CDR2 SAAAGT. CDR3 DNA sequence: TGTGCCAGCAGCCCCGACCCTAATTCACCCCTCCACTTT. This codes for CASSPDPNSPLHF.

This clone is large by share. The chain combines TRBV12-5 with TRBJ2-2, with D hard to call. From germline, CDR1 is LGHNT and CDR2 FRNRAP. Trimming shortened V by 0 bases and J by 1 base, and 9 bases separated the two germline ends. CDR3 length: 16 amino acids. The CDR3 sequence: CASGLVEAVNTGELFF. CDR3 DNA sequence: TGTGCTAGTGGTTTGGTAGAGGCAGTGAACACCGGGGAGCTGTTTTTT.

The chain carries TRBV19 and TRBJ2-3, with a weak D call TRBD1 (6 bases). The V gene lost 6 bases and the J gene lost 4 bases, with 20 bases spanning the gap. This CDR3 comprises 16 residues. Per germline, CDR1 LNHDA and CDR2 SQIVND (reference sequence). CDR3 loop: CASRSIQGQNSDTQYF. The CDR3 coding sequence is TGTGCCAGTAGATCGATCCAAGGACAGAACTCAGATACGCAGTATTTT. Drawing the rest from reference TRBV19 and TRBJ2-3, the complete variable domain is DGGITQSPKYLFRKEGQNVTLSCEQNLNHDAMYWYRQDPGQGLRLIYYSQIVNDFQKGDIAEGYSVSREKKESFPLTVTSAQKNPTAFYLCASRSIQGQNSDTQYFGPGTRLTVL.

In its sample, this clone was seen a few times. For the CDR3, the DNA is TGTGCCAGCAGCCCCCCGGGACTAGCGGGGGGCGGGGCGTATTTT. This gives the protein CASSPPGLAGGGAYF. The chain employs TRBV11-3 and TRBJ2-3; 15 nucleotides align to TRBD2. Germline V lookup: CDR1 SGHNT, CDR2 YENEEA. Trimming took 5 bases from V and 14 from J; bases not matched to a gene: 11. The CDR3 length is 15 residues.

A few counts support this clone. This chain uses TRBV11-3 with TRBJ2-2, with D maybe TRBD2 (6 bases). Per the germline V gene, CDR1 is SGHNT and CDR2 is YENEEA. The CDR3 covers 14 residues. V lost 5 bases, J lost 7 bases, and 14 bases lay in between. CDR3 sequence (DNA): TGTGCCAGCAGCCTTCGGGGGTCGGACGGGGAGCTGTTTTTT. It translates to CASSLRGSDGELFF.

This clone was counted only a few times. The DNA for the CDR3 is TGTGCCAGCAGTCCCAGGACAGGGGGCGAAGGCGGCCTGTACGAGCAGTACTTC. Protein sequence: CASSPRTGGEGGLYEQYF. V gene TRBV9 combines with J gene TRBJ2-7; 11 bases align to TRBD1. The CDR3 has 18 residues. Germline CDR1 reads SGDLS; CDR2 reads YYNGEE. V trimming: 5 bases; J trimming: 4 bases; junction bases outside the gene matches: 17. Complete variable domain (other parts from reference TRBV9 and TRBJ2-7): DSGVTQTPKHLITATGQRVTLRCSPRSGDLSVYWYQQSLDQGLQFLIQYYNGEERAKGNILERFSAQQFPDLHSELNLSSLELGDSALYFCASSPRTGGEGGLYEQYFGPGTRLTVT.

This clone is termed medium-sized. The CDR3 bases are TGTGCCAGCAGTGACTACCTACAGGGAAGGGAGGAGACCCAGTACTTC. Translating it yields CASSDYLQGREETQYF. The chain has TRBV9 and TRBJ2-5; D might be TRBD1 (6 bases). This CDR3 spans 16 amino acids. Trimming took off 5 bases at V and 5 bases at J, with 22 bases between the two ends. The germline V gene encodes CDR1 SGDLS and CDR2 YYNGEE.

Only a few counts were recorded for this clone. V is TRBV11-3 and J is TRBJ2-1, with 14 bases lining up with TRBD2. J gave up 8 bases and V 5 bases, and 14 bases lay outside the gene matches. This CDR3 region has 18 residues. Germline loops: CDR1 SGHNT, CDR2 YENEEA. CDR3 bases: TGTGCCAGCAGCCCCTACCCAATGACTAGCGGGGGGGCCTATGAGCAGTTCTTC. Translation gives CASSPYPMTSGGAYEQFF.